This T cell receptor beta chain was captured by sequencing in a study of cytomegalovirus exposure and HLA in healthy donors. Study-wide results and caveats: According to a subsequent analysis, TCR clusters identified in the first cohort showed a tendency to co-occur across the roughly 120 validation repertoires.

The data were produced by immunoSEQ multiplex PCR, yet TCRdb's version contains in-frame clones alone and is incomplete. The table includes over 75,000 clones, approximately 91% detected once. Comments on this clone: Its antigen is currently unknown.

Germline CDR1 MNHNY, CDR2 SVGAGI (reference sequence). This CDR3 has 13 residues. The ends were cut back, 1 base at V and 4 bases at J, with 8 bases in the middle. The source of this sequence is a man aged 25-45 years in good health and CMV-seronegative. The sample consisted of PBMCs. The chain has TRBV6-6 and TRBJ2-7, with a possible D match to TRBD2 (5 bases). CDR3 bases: TGTGCCAGCAGTTACTGGGAGAAATACGAGCAGTACTTC. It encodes CASSYWEKYEQYF.